The next 28 T cell receptor beta chains were all read from a single sample in a study of T-cell memory formation after mild COVID-19. One entry per CDR3 protein results from TCRdb running MiXCR on the 5' RACE reads. The table records about 560,000 distinct CDR3 sequences, approximately 15% of them present only once. The sample consisted of PBMCs or a T cell subset sorted from them (not recorded which). The receptors shown here come from an adult woman who had mild COVID-19 (a few samples of this study predate the infection). Cell type and time point are not known.

The chain carries TRBV7-9 and TRBJ2-4; TRBD2 aligns across 7 bases. The CDR3 has 13 amino acids. V shed 5 bases, J shed 6 bases, and the junction held 4 bases outside the gene matches. Germline V gene sequence: CDR1 SEHNR, CDR2 FQNEAQ (reference sequence). CDR3 in DNA: TGTGCCAGCAGCCGAAGCGGGACAAACATTCAGTACTTC. Its translation is CASSRSGTNIQYF.

CDR3 loop: CASSEGGTGNYGYTF. CDR3 in DNA: TGTGCCAGCAGTGAAGGGGGCACAGGCAACTATGGCTACACCTTC. The gene calls are TRBV6-1 and TRBJ1-2; a weak D match, TRBD1 (5 bases). V lost 1 base and J 2 bases, leaving 11 bases between the germline ends. This CDR3 contains 15 residues. The germline gives CDR1 MNHNS, CDR2 SASEGT.

The sample holds many counts of this clonotype. The chain is built from TRBV20-1 and TRBJ2-3; 15 bases line up with TRBD2. This CDR3 is built from 22 residues. Germline values: CDR1 DFQATT, CDR2 SNEGSKA (reference sequence). The junction had 21 bases not matched to a gene; V was cut back by 5 bases and J by 0 bases. CDR3 region: CSAPGGLAGGRVTRSSTDTQYF. The CDR3 coding sequence is TGCAGTGCTCCTGGGGGACTAGCGGGGGGCCGTGTCACGCGTTCTAGCACAGATACGCAGTATTTT.

The chain recombines TRBV9 with TRBJ1-2; unclear D gene. Germline loops: CDR1 SGDLS, CDR2 YYNGEE. The germline V and J ends were trimmed by 2 bases and 3 bases, with 11 bases remaining between them. The CDR3 contains 14 residues. The CDR3 region is CASSVKGVDYGYTF. As DNA, the CDR3 is TGTGCCAGCAGCGTTAAGGGAGTTGACTATGGCTACACCTTC.

This clonotype was counted only a few times. V gene TRBV20-1 combines with J gene TRBJ1-2; D remains unclear. V dropped 3 bases and J dropped 3 bases, with 5 bases sitting between them. The germline V gene encodes CDR1 DFQATT and CDR2 SNEGSKA (reference sequence). This CDR3 region has 11 residues. The CDR3 loop reads CSARRDYGYTF. CDR3 sequence (DNA): TGCAGTGCTAGGCGGGACTATGGCTACACCTTC.

This rearrangement joins TRBV6-6 to TRBJ2-2; no clear D. The length of the CDR3 is 14 residues. V was cut by 2 bases and J by 7 bases, with 11 bases left in between. Germline V gene data show CDR1 as MNHNY and CDR2 as SVGAGI (reference sequence). The CDR3 bases are TGTGCCAGCAGTTACGGGCCAACCCTCGGGGAGCTGTTTTTT. Protein sequence: CASSYGPTLGELFF.

This chain joins TRBV2 and TRBJ2-7; D not resolved. Germline V gives CDR1 SNHLY, CDR2 FYNNEI. V lost 4 bases, J lost 4 bases, and 17 bases lay in between. The CDR3 contains 15 residues. This chain's CDR3 is CASSAESPILYEQYF. The CDR3 nucleotides are TGTGCCAGCAGTGCTGAGAGTCCCATTCTTTACGAGCAGTACTTC. The complete variable domain, with remaining parts taken from reference TRBV2 and TRBJ2-7, reads EPEVTQTPSHQVTQMGQEVILRCVPISNHLYFYWYRQILGQKVEFLVSFYNNEISEKSEIFDDQFSVERPDGSNFTLKIRSTKLEDSAMYFCASSAESPILYEQYFGPGTRLTVT.

V gene TRBV20-1 combines with J gene TRBJ2-7; 10 nucleotides match TRBD1. After removal of 1 base from V and 3 bases from J, the junction contained 6 bases not matched to a gene. The CDR3 runs to 15 residues. CDR1 is DFQATT and CDR2 is SNEGSKA in the germline V gene (reference sequence). CDR3 protein: CSARAHGDRGYEQYF. DNA for the CDR3: TGCAGTGCTAGAGCCCATGGGGACAGGGGCTACGAGCAGTACTTC.

The chain recombines TRBV7-2 with TRBJ2-3; D possibly matches TRBD1 or TRBD2 (5 bases each). Germline V CDR1 and CDR2: SGHTA, FQGNSA. This CDR3 spans 14 amino acids. V lost 1 base to trimming and J lost 6 bases, with 11 bases between them. The CDR3 loop is CASSLVGGGDTQYF. As DNA, the CDR3 is TGTGCCAGCAGCTTAGTTGGTGGGGGTGATACGCAGTATTTT.

In this sample, this clonotype turned up a few times. The rearrangement joins TRBV28 to TRBJ2-5; 7 bases match TRBD2. CDR1 MDHEN and CDR2 SYDVKM come from the germline V gene. V shed 7 bases, J shed 5 bases, and the junction held 7 bases outside the gene matches. The CDR3 covers 13 residues. CDR3 in amino acids: CASTRGDRETQYF. DNA for the CDR3: TGTGCCAGCACTCGGGGGGACCGGGAGACCCAGTACTTC.

This clonotype was found a few times. V is TRBV12-3 or TRBV12-4 and J is TRBJ2-3; 7 bases agree with TRBD1. CDR3 size: 15 residues. The ends lost 2 bases at V and 1 base at J; junction bases unmatched: 3. CDR3 sequence reads: CASSLITGGTDTQYF. CDR3 sequence (DNA): TGTGCCAGCAGTTTAATTACAGGGGGCACAGATACGCAGTATTTT.

This clonotype appeared a single time. The V gene is TRBV24-1, the J gene TRBJ2-2; D is uncertain. The ends were cut back, 1 base at V and 3 bases at J, with 8 bases in the middle. The CDR3 runs to 15 residues. From germline, CDR1 is KGHDR and CDR2 SFDVKD. The CDR3 reads CATSDLGRDTGELFF. In DNA form, the CDR3 reads TGTGCCACCAGTGATTTAGGACGTGACACCGGGGAGCTGTTTTTT.

This clonotype appeared a few times. This chain links TRBV6-1 with TRBJ1-5, with D unresolved. Trimming cost V 2 bases and J 0 bases, with 5 bases left between them. Germline-derived CDR1 and CDR2 are MNHNS and SASEGT. The CDR3 extends over 14 amino acids. CDR3 sequence reads: CASSEHYSNQPQHF. The CDR3 bases are TGTGCCAGCAGTGAACATTATAGCAATCAGCCCCAGCATTTT.

This clonotype was seen a handful of times. The chain couples TRBV4-2 to TRBJ2-7, with 8 bases fitting TRBD2. J lost 4 bases, V lost 0 bases, and 5 bases had no gene match. Germline values: CDR1 LGHNA, CDR2 YNFKEQ. The CDR3 runs to 15 residues. CDR3 sequence: CASSQEMSGGYEQYF. Here the CDR3 DNA reads TGTGCCAGCAGCCAAGAGATGAGCGGGGGTTACGAGCAGTACTTC.

The rearrangement links TRBV11-2 to TRBJ2-1, with 9 bases lining up with TRBD2. V dropped 5 bases and J dropped 8; count of bases not matched to a gene: 7. Germline V gene lookup returns CDR1 SGHAT and CDR2 FQNNGV. This CDR3 is 14 amino acids long. The CDR3 spells CASSRELAGDEQFF. As DNA, the CDR3 is TGTGCCAGCAGCCGAGAACTAGCGGGCGATGAGCAGTTCTTC. Combining the CDR3 with reference TRBV11-2 and TRBJ2-1 gives the whole variable domain EAGVAQSPRYKIIEKRQSVAFWCNPISGHATLYWYQQILGQGPKLLIQFQNNGVVDDSQLPKDRFSAERLKGVDSTLKIQPAKLEDSAVYLCASSRELAGDEQFFGPGTRLTVL.

This clonotype turned up a few times. The J gene is TRBJ2-2, the V gene TRBV6-5, with 9 bases lining up with TRBD2. Germline V lookup: CDR1 MNHEY, CDR2 SVGAGI. CDR3 size: 14 residues. J gave up 6 bases and V 9 bases, and 8 bases lay outside the gene matches. CDR3 sequence reads: CASHSGRKSGELFF. The CDR3 DNA is TGTGCCAGTCATAGCGGGAGAAAGTCCGGGGAGCTGTTTTTT.

The V and J genes are TRBV9 and TRBJ2-7, with 7 bases identical to TRBD2. The CDR3 extends over 15 amino acids. In germline, CDR1 is SGDLS, CDR2 YYNGEE. The J segment lost 8 bases and the V segment lost 4 bases, leaving 15 bases of the junction unmatched. This CDR3 is CASSLHDGGGVKQYF. The CDR3 DNA is TGTGCCAGCAGCCTTCATGACGGTGGGGGGGTCAAGCAGTACTTC.

As DNA, the CDR3 is TGTGCCAGCAGCCAACCGGGGTTAGCCAAAAACATTCAGTACTTC. It encodes CASSQPGLAKNIQYF. The chain combines TRBV3-1 with TRBJ2-4; D might be TRBD2 (5 bases). CDR1 and CDR2 (germline): LGHDT, YNNKEL (reference sequence). The CDR3 is 15 residues long. Trimming stripped 2 bases from V and 0 bases from J, with 8 bases between.

This chain uses TRBV7-9 with TRBJ1-5; the D is unclear. Trimming left V 5 bases short and J 0 bases short, with 2 bases between. Per germline, CDR1 SEHNR and CDR2 FQNEAQ (reference sequence). The CDR3 covers 12 residues. The chain's CDR3 is CASSDSNQPQHF. The CDR3 region has the DNA TGTGCCAGCAGCGATAGCAATCAGCCCCAGCATTTT.

This rearrangement joins TRBV7-8 to TRBJ1-4; no definite D call. Germline V gene lookup returns CDR1 SGHVS and CDR2 FQNEAQ. The V gene lost 2 bases and the J gene lost 0 bases, with 7 bases spanning the gap. This CDR3 spans 15 amino acids. This chain's CDR3 is CASSLTETTNEKLFF. The CDR3, as DNA: TGTGCCAGCAGCTTAACTGAGACAACTAATGAAAAACTGTTTTTT.

The chain combines TRBV7-8 with TRBJ1-2, with TRBD1 identical over 9 bases. CDR3 length: 15 residues. Losses at the gene ends were 4 bases for V and 14 bases for J; bases not matched to a gene: 17. Germline V CDR1 and CDR2: SGHVS, FQNEAQ. CDR3 sequence (DNA): TGTGCCAGCAGCTACCTTGGACAGGGGACCCCGGCGGGAACCTTC. Protein sequence: CASSYLGQGTPAGTF.

The chain carries TRBV20-1 and TRBJ2-5, with TRBD2 as a possible D gene (6 bases). Trimming stripped 3 bases from V and 1 base from J, with 12 bases between. In germline, CDR1 is DFQATT, CDR2 SNEGSKA (reference sequence). This CDR3 has 14 amino acids. This chain's CDR3 is CSARVGGIQETQYF. The CDR3 region has the DNA TGCAGTGCTAGGGTCGGAGGGATCCAAGAGACCCAGTACTTC.

This clonotype has more than one count but fewer than ten. The V call is TRBV24-1, the J call TRBJ2-5; D is possibly TRBD1 (6 bases). The germline CDR1 and CDR2 sequences are KGHDR and SFDVKD. The CDR3 is 15 amino acids. Trimming stripped 1 base from V and 4 bases from J, with 12 bases between. The CDR3 region is CATSDFQQGRETQYF. CDR3 coding DNA: TGTGCCACCAGTGATTTCCAACAGGGAAGAGAGACCCAGTACTTC.

The V and J genes are TRBV7-2 and TRBJ2-1; 15 bases line up with TRBD2. Trimming removed 5 bases from V and 8 bases from J; junction bases left unmatched: 13. CDR3 length: 18 amino acids. Germline loops: CDR1 SGHTA, CDR2 FQGNSA. CDR3 in amino acids: CASSPLVMGLAGGDEQFF. In DNA, the CDR3 is TGTGCCAGCAGCCCTTTGGTCATGGGACTAGCGGGGGGCGATGAGCAGTTCTTC.

The gene calls are TRBV4-1 and TRBJ1-2; no clear D gene. The CDR3 covers 14 residues. V was trimmed by 0 bases and J by 0 bases, leaving 5 bases between them. Germline V gives CDR1 MGHRA, CDR2 YSYEKL. CDR3 DNA: TGCGCCAGCAGCCAAGATTTCGCTAACTATGGCTACACCTTC. Translated: CASSQDFANYGYTF.

This rearrangement joins TRBV4-3 to TRBJ1-1; the D is unclear. Germline V gene data show CDR1 as LGHNA and CDR2 as YSLEER. V dropped 0 bases and J dropped 1 base, with 6 bases sitting between them. The CDR3 spans 14 residues. The CDR3 spells CASSQERENTEAFF. CDR3 DNA: TGCGCCAGCAGCCAAGAAAGAGAGAACACTGAAGCTTTCTTT.

The rearrangement joins TRBV7-8 to TRBJ1-1; no definite D call. Germline-derived CDR1 and CDR2 are SGHVS and FQNEAQ. The CDR3 spans 15 residues. V was trimmed by 8 bases and J by 0 bases, leaving 16 bases between them. CDR3 residues: CASLQYSFMNTEAFF. CDR3 coding DNA: TGTGCCAGCCTGCAGTACAGCTTCATGAACACTGAAGCTTTCTTT.

This chain links TRBV4-1 with TRBJ2-7, with D tentatively TRBD2 (5 bases). Germline assignment: CDR1 MGHRA and CDR2 YSYEKL. This CDR3 is 14 amino acids long. V gave up 5 bases and J gave up 4 bases, with 15 bases separating them. The CDR3 reads CASSSPDSTYEQYF. The CDR3 DNA follows: TGCGCCAGCAGCTCTCCGGACTCGACATACGAGCAGTACTTC.